These 27 T cell receptor beta chains were all obtained from the same sample, sequenced in a study of CD8+ T cells in alopecia areata (dated by TCRdb to 2016 to 2018). The time point label, as the study defines it: around 4 weeks on oral tofacitinib. Interpreted using the paper, the treatment or condition label stands for: oral pan-JAK inhibitor, 5-10 mg twice daily. The protocol used for the library was the immunoSEQ multiplex PCR assay. To provide template for TCR sequencing, every sample had RNA extracted and reverse transcribed into cDNA. The table comes from immuneACCESS by way of TCRdb, which keeps in-frame sequences with V and J called. Part of the clones is missing from these tables; in studies checked, under half for an unresolved V gene and the rest for unknown reasons. The sample data list roughly 190,000 clones, and 60% of these were observed just once. The ten largest make up approximately 3.4% of the sample.

This specimen was CD4+ T cells sorted from blood, taken at week 4, from a patient treated with tofacitinib. Receptors were obtained from a human donor with alopecia areata.

The chain has TRBV30 and TRBJ1-1; the D is unclear. V was shortened by 4 bases and J by 2 bases, with 5 bases between the two germline ends. The CDR3 is 11 residues long. CDR1 GTSNPN and CDR2 SVGIG come from the germline V gene (reference sequence). This CDR3 is CAWKDNTEAFF. CDR3 nucleotides: TGTGCCTGGAAGGACAACACTGAAGCTTTCTTT.

This sequence joins TRBV7-9 and TRBJ1-4, with D unresolved. Trimming removed 3 bases from V and 8 bases from J, with 4 bases in between. Germline lookup yields CDR1 SEHNR and CDR2 FQNEAQ (reference sequence). The CDR3 runs to 11 residues. In DNA form, the CDR3 reads TGTGCCAGCAGCTTTGAAGAAAAACTGTTTTTT. Translation gives CASSFEEKLFF.

The genes are TRBV7-2 and TRBJ2-7; tentative D call: TRBD1 (6 bases). Trimming left V 1 base short and J 5 bases short, with 12 bases between. The germline CDR1 and CDR2 sequences are SGHTA and FQGNSA. This CDR3 has 14 residues. CDR3 nucleotides: TGTGCCAGCAGCTTAGTGGGGGCGAGCGACGAGCAGTACTTC. This gives the protein CASSLVGASDEQYF.

The chain carries TRBV2 and TRBJ2-7, with 7 bases aligning to TRBD1. Trimming cost V 7 bases and J 0 bases; bases outside gene matches: 6. CDR1 is SNHLY, CDR2 FYNNEI, per germline. The CDR3 consists of 14 residues. The chain's CDR3 is CASKSGQDSYEQYF. In nucleotides, the CDR3 is TGTGCCAGCAAATCTGGACAGGACTCCTACGAGCAGTACTTC.

The chain is built from TRBV2 and TRBJ2-5; maybe TRBD1 (6 bases). This CDR3 is built from 12 residues. The V end lost 7 bases, the J end lost 3 bases, and 9 bases lay between the germline ends. The germline V gene encodes CDR1 SNHLY and CDR2 FYNNEI. The CDR3 is CASKTGEETQYF. CDR3 DNA: TGTGCCAGCAAGACAGGTGAAGAGACCCAGTACTTC.

This clone was observed a single time. The CDR3 spells CASSISGGPNNEQFF. CDR3 nucleotide sequence: TGTGCCAGCAGCATCTCGGGGGGGCCCAACAATGAGCAGTTCTTC. The chain joins TRBV9 to TRBJ2-1; 8 bases align to TRBD2. CDR3 size: 15 residues. V dropped 4 bases and J dropped 5; count of bases not matched to a gene: 8. Germline loops: CDR1 SGDLS, CDR2 YYNGEE.

V and J are TRBV20-1 and TRBJ1-1; 9 positions agree with TRBD1. Germline V lookup: CDR1 DFQATT, CDR2 SNEGSKA (reference sequence). V gave up 4 bases and J gave up 6 bases; unmatched junction bases: 0. This CDR3 comprises 11 residues. The CDR3, as DNA: TGCAGTGCTAACAGGGGGCCTGAAGCTTTCTTT. This encodes CSANRGPEAFF.

This CDR3 reads CASSGRTRTGPNEKLFF. Here the CDR3 DNA reads TGCGCCAGCAGCGGACGGACGAGGACAGGGCCTAATGAAAAACTGTTTTTT. The V gene is TRBV4-1, the J gene TRBJ1-4; TRBD1 aligns across 8 bases. CDR3 length: 17 residues. In germline, CDR1 is MGHRA, CDR2 YSYEKL. Trimming cost V 5 bases and J 3 bases; bases outside gene matches: 11.

The chain joins TRBV28 to TRBJ1-2; TRBD1 might be the D (5 bases). Trimming took 5 bases from V and 0 from J, leaving 13 bases between them. There are 15 residues in the CDR3. Germline V gene data show CDR1 as MDHEN and CDR2 as SYDVKM. The CDR3 DNA is TGTGCCAGCAGTCCTCGGGGGAGGCCTAACTATGGCTACACCTTC. Translation: CASSPRGRPNYGYTF.

This clone appeared a few times. The V gene is TRBV19, the J gene TRBJ1-5, with D possibly being TRBD1 (6 bases). Trimming removed 10 bases at V and 4 bases at J, with 11 bases between. The CDR3 has 12 amino acids. From germline, CDR1 is LNHDA and CDR2 SQIVND (reference sequence). For the CDR3, the DNA is TGTGCCACCACAGGGAGGAATCAGCCCCAGCATTTT. This encodes CATTGRNQPQHF.

By share, this clone ranks as medium-sized. The CDR3 DNA reads as TGTGCCAGCAGCTTACTCCCGGGACAGAACACCGGGGAGCTGTTTTTT. Its protein product is CASSLLPGQNTGELFF. The rearrangement links TRBV7-3 to TRBJ2-2, with a tentative D call TRBD1 (6 bases). This CDR3 spans 16 amino acids. V dropped 2 bases and J dropped 1 base, with 11 bases sitting between them. CDR1 is SGHTA and CDR2 is FQGTGA in the germline V gene.

The rearrangement links TRBV30 to TRBJ2-7; TRBD2 matches at 8 bases. This CDR3 comprises 14 residues. The V and J ends lost 2 bases and 6 bases, in that order; junction bases with no gene match: 9. Germline loops: CDR1 GTSNPN, CDR2 SVGIG (reference sequence). CDR3 sequence reads: CAWSRGGGPSEQYF. In nucleotides, the CDR3 is TGTGCCTGGAGTAGGGGCGGGGGGCCCAGCGAGCAGTACTTC.

This clone was detected a few times. This rearrangement joins TRBV29-1 to TRBJ2-7; the D is unclear. CDR3 length: 11 amino acids. Trimming left V 4 bases short and J 9 bases short, with 13 bases between. Germline CDR1 reads SQVTM; CDR2 reads ANQGSEA. In DNA form, the CDR3 reads TGCAGCGTTGTCGTCAGTTTGTTGCAGTACTTC. Protein sequence: CSVVVSLLQYF.

This chain connects TRBV4-1 to TRBJ1-5; D uncertain. Germline values: CDR1 MGHRA, CDR2 YSYEKL. CDR3 length equals 13 residues. V gave up 4 bases and J gave up 5 bases, with 9 bases separating them. For the CDR3, the DNA is TGCGCCAGCAGCCTCCTGAACTATCAGCCCCAGCATTTT. Translation: CASSLLNYQPQHF.

This clone occurred a few times. The chain uses TRBV5-4 and TRBJ1-4; 11 bases are a match to TRBD1. V was clipped by 3 bases and J by 7 bases; unmatched bases: 8. Germline V gene lookup returns CDR1 SGHNT and CDR2 YYREEE (reference sequence). This CDR3 comprises 16 residues. CDR3 in DNA: TGTGCCAGCAGCTGGGGACAGGGGGGTCGAAGTGAAAAACTGTTTTTT. Protein: CASSWGQGGRSEKLFF.

The V and J genes are TRBV5-7 and TRBJ1-6; TRBD1 is a possible D gene (5 bases). TRBV5-7 has ORF status, its function being uncertain. The CDR3 loop spans 17 amino acids. The V end was cut by 0 bases, the J end by 8 bases, with 18 bases between. The CDR3 nucleotides are TGTGCCAGCAGCTTGGCCAATGGGAGGGGTGGGGATTCACCCCTCCACTTT. Translating it yields CASSLANGRGGDSPLHF.

This clone has only a few counts. The chain is built from TRBV29-1 and TRBJ1-2; 7 nucleotides agree with TRBD1. V shed 7 bases, J shed 5 bases, and the junction held 10 bases outside the gene matches. The V gene's germline CDR1 is SQVTM and CDR2 ANQGSEA. This CDR3 has 13 amino acids. CDR3 in amino acids: CSDEGAGRYGYTF. The CDR3 nucleotides are TGCAGCGACGAGGGGGCAGGGCGTTATGGCTACACCTTC.

This rearrangement joins TRBV6-6 to TRBJ1-2; D is unresolved. Germline CDR1 reads MNHNY; CDR2 reads SVGAGI (reference sequence). This CDR3 contains 13 residues. V was shortened by 0 bases and J by 14 bases, with 16 bases between the two germline ends. CDR3 DNA: TGTGCCAGCAGTTACTCCACATCGTCCTATCTAACCTTC. Its protein product is CASSYSTSSYLTF.

V gene TRBV29-1 combines with J gene TRBJ2-5, with TRBD2 identical over 8 bases. The CDR3 is 15 amino acids. Germline V gene data show CDR1 as SQVTM and CDR2 as ANQGSEA. V shed 8 bases and J 5 bases; nucleotides not matched to a gene: 16. The CDR3 spells CSTSPGLVGLETQYF. DNA for the CDR3: TGCAGCACCTCCCCGGGACTAGTAGGTCTGGAGACCCAGTACTTC.

This chain links TRBV6-5 with TRBJ2-2; D possibly corresponds to TRBD1 (5 bases). V shed 10 bases and J shed 1 base, with 10 bases lying between them. This CDR3 has 13 amino acids. Per germline, CDR1 MNHEY and CDR2 SVGAGI. Here the CDR3 reads CATLTVNTGELFF. The DNA of the CDR3 is TGTGCCACCCTGACAGTGAACACCGGGGAGCTGTTTTTT.

This clone was recorded a few times. This CDR3 reads CASSQQGNQETQYF. The DNA for the CDR3 is TGCGCCAGCAGCCAACAGGGTAACCAAGAGACCCAGTACTTC. The V gene is TRBV5-1, the J gene TRBJ2-5; the D gene is possibly TRBD1 (6 bases). CDR3 length: 14 amino acids. V dropped 4 bases and J dropped 0 bases, with 10 bases sitting between them. Germline V gene data show CDR1 as SGHRS and CDR2 as YFSETQ.

The rearrangement uses TRBV2 and TRBJ2-1; D may be TRBD2 (6 bases). CDR1 is SNHLY, CDR2 FYNNEI, per germline. This CDR3 region has 12 residues. V lost 6 bases and J 8 bases, leaving 11 bases between the germline ends. CDR3 DNA: TGTGCCAGCAGCTACTCGGGGGATGAGCAGTTCTTC. Its protein is CASSYSGDEQFF.

This clone was seen more than once but under ten times. The chain carries TRBV4-2 and TRBJ1-3; the D is unclear. Looked up from germline, CDR1 is LGHNA and CDR2 is YNFKEQ. The CDR3 is made up of 13 amino acids. With 5 bases removed from V and 8 bases from J, the gap between germline ends came to 13 bases. CDR3: CASSGRLLDTIYF. The DNA of the CDR3 is TGTGCCAGCAGCGGACGGCTACTCGACACCATATATTTT.

CDR3 bases: TGTGCCAGCAGTTACGGGATAGGACAGGGGGCCTACGAGCAGTACTTC. Translated, it gives CASSYGIGQGAYEQYF. V usage is TRBV6-6 and J usage is TRBJ2-7; TRBD1 matches 10 bases. Germline V lookup: CDR1 MNHNY, CDR2 SVGAGI (reference sequence). The CDR3 has 16 residues. Unmatched junction bases numbered 6, after V lost 2 bases and J lost 2 bases.

The V and J genes are TRBV30 and TRBJ2-3; TRBD1 is a possible D gene (5 bases). The CDR3 has 14 amino acids. The V end was cut by 3 bases, the J end by 10 bases, with 20 bases between. The germline V gene has CDR1 GTSNPN and CDR2 SVGIG (reference sequence). The CDR3 spells CAWSPPPDMWAQYF. The CDR3 coding sequence is TGTGCCTGGAGCCCGCCCCCGGACATGTGGGCGCAGTATTTT.

The V call is TRBV30, the J call TRBJ2-7, with D perhaps TRBD1 (5 bases). There are 15 residues in the CDR3. Deletions cut 7 bases from V and 4 bases from J, with 23 bases between. Germline loops: CDR1 GTSNPN, CDR2 SVGIG (reference sequence). CDR3: CALKDGVLKGYEQYF. For the CDR3, the DNA is TGTGCCTTAAAGGACGGAGTCCTGAAGGGGTACGAGCAGTACTTC.

The chain uses TRBV28 and TRBJ2-3; possible D gene TRBD1, 6 bases. There are 16 residues in the CDR3. Germline V gives CDR1 MDHEN, CDR2 SYDVKM. V dropped 7 bases and J dropped 2 bases, with 19 bases sitting between them. For the CDR3, the DNA is TGTGCCAGCACCCCGGACAGATACCTACTCACAGATACGCAGTATTTT. This sequence encodes CASTPDRYLLTDTQYF.